Below, 23 T cell receptor beta chains from the same sample are listed, as sequenced in a study of cytomegalovirus exposure and HLA in healthy donors (dated by TCRdb to between 2016 and 2019). Library generation was performed with the immunoSEQ multiplex PCR assay. A mixture of 60 forward primers for TCR Vbeta segments and 13 reverse primers for TCR Jbeta segments was used in the multiplex PCR. The table comes from immuneACCESS by way of TCRdb, which keeps in-frame sequences with V and J called. Part of the clones is missing from these tables; in studies checked, under half for an unresolved V gene and the rest for unknown reasons. The sample table shows about 94,000 clones, and 79% are seen once. The top ten clones comprise about 4% of the sample. Sequenced input: PBMCs. These receptors were taken from a woman between 40 and 55 years old in good health and CMV-seronegative.

This chain uses TRBV18 with TRBJ1-1, with 7 bases matching TRBD1. CDR1 KGHSH and CDR2 LQKENI come from the germline V gene. V lost 6 bases, J lost 0 bases, and 7 bases stayed unmatched. This CDR3 is built from 15 residues. The CDR3 reads CASSRTGNMNTEAFF. The CDR3 DNA reads as TGTGCCAGCTCCAGGACAGGAAACATGAACACTGAAGCTTTCTTT. The full variable domain, its missing parts supplied by reference TRBV18 and TRBJ1-1, is NAGVMQNPRHLVRRRGQEARLRCSPMKGHSHVYWYRQLPEEGLKFMVYLQKENIIDESGMPKERFSAEFPKEGPSILRIQQVVRGDSAAYFCASSRTGNMNTEAFFGQGTRLTVV.

This clone was recorded many times. V gene TRBV27 combines with J gene TRBJ1-1; D is perhaps TRBD1 (5 bases). The V end lost 3 bases, the J end lost 7 bases, and 21 bases lay between the germline ends. Germline CDR1 is MNHEY and CDR2 is SMNVEV (reference sequence). This CDR3 contains 16 residues. CDR3 sequence (DNA): TGTGCCAGCAGTTTGGGGGTCAGGGTTCGGGGGGTTGAAGCTTTCTTT. As protein: CASSLGVRVRGVEAFF.

This rearrangement joins TRBV27 to TRBJ2-5; 9 bases map to TRBD2. Unmatched junction bases numbered 4, after V lost 3 bases and J lost 2 bases. This CDR3 is 15 amino acids long. Germline V gene data show CDR1 as MNHEY and CDR2 as SMNVEV (reference sequence). The CDR3 bases are TGTGCCAGCAGTTTGAGCGGGGGGTCTCAAGAGACCCAGTACTTC. Its protein product is CASSLSGGSQETQYF.

The chain carries TRBV10-3 and TRBJ1-2; a weak D match, TRBD1 (5 bases). Trimming cost V 10 bases and J 5 bases, with 11 bases left between them. The CDR3 runs to 11 residues. The germline gives CDR1 ENHRY, CDR2 SYGVKD. CDR3 residues: CATGGEYGYTF. CDR3 sequence (DNA): TGTGCCACCGGGGGGGAATATGGCTACACCTTC.

The chain links TRBV5-1 to TRBJ2-1, with 13 bases identical to TRBD2. Germline values: CDR1 SGHRS, CDR2 YFSETQ. CDR3 length: 15 amino acids. Germline trimming cut 5 bases from V and 2 bases from J; bases unmatched to any gene: 1. In nucleotides, the CDR3 is TGCGCCAGCAGTGGACTAGCGGGGGCCTACAATGAGCAGTTCTTC. This sequence encodes CASSGLAGAYNEQFF.

The sample holds a few counts of this clone. The chain links TRBV5-6 to TRBJ1-4; 8 positions agree with TRBD1. The length of the CDR3 is 14 residues. Trimming took 4 bases from V and 8 from J; bases not matched to a gene: 7. Germline CDR1 reads SGHDT; CDR2 reads YYEEEE. CDR3 region: CASSSGQGGEKLFF. In nucleotides, the CDR3 is TGTGCCAGCAGCAGCGGACAGGGAGGCGAAAAACTGTTTTTT.

In its sample, this clone was seen once. The CDR3 region is CASSVSGDYGYTF. The CDR3 DNA follows: TGCGCCAGCAGCGTATCAGGCGACTATGGCTACACCTTC. This chain links TRBV5-1 with TRBJ1-2, with D uncertain. Germline V gene lookup returns CDR1 SGHRS and CDR2 YFSETQ. V lost 4 bases and J lost 3, with 10 bases in between. This CDR3 has 13 amino acids.

This clone was found once. The rearrangement links TRBV18 to TRBJ1-1; tentative D call: TRBD1 (6 bases). Germline CDR1 KGHSH, CDR2 LQKENI. This CDR3 spans 16 amino acids. Trimming left V 2 bases short and J 6 bases short, with 19 bases between. The CDR3 sequence: CASSPSPRGLGAEAFF. CDR3 nucleotide sequence: TGTGCCAGCTCACCATCTCCGAGGGGGTTAGGAGCTGAAGCTTTCTTT.

The chain employs TRBV5-8 and TRBJ2-3; D is uncertain. The germline V gene encodes CDR1 SGHTS and CDR2 YDEGEE. Trimming removed 0 bases from V and 1 base from J, with 3 bases in between. This CDR3 region has 13 residues. The CDR3 DNA reads TGTGCCAGCAGCTTGGGGCGCACAGATACGCAGTATTTT. It yields the protein CASSLGRTDTQYF.

V usage is TRBV7-9 and J usage is TRBJ1-4; 8 bases map to TRBD1. The germline V gene has CDR1 SEHNR and CDR2 FQNEAQ (reference sequence). V gave up 5 bases and J gave up 7 bases; unmatched junction bases: 9. CDR3 length equals 15 residues. This CDR3 reads CASSRGRTGPEKLFF. The DNA of the CDR3 is TGTGCCAGCAGCCGGGGCCGGACAGGGCCTGAAAAACTGTTTTTT. The variable domain in full, completed from reference TRBV7-9 and TRBJ1-4, reads DTGVSQNPRHKITKRGQNVTFRCDPISEHNRLYWYRQTLGQGPEFLTYFQNEAQLEKSRLLSDRFSAERPKGSFSTLEIQRTEQGDSAMYLCASSRGRTGPEKLFFGSGTQLSVL.

V gene TRBV28 combines with J gene TRBJ1-5; no clear D gene. Germline CDR1 and CDR2: MDHEN and SYDVKM. The CDR3 is 15 amino acids. Between the trimmed V and J ends, which lost 7 bases and 7 bases, there was a span of 20 bases. Written as DNA, the CDR3 is TGTGCCAGCACCTTAAAGGGTCCGGGGAGACAGCCCCAGCATTTT. Protein product: CASTLKGPGRQPQHF.

This clone was seen many times. The chain uses TRBV18 and TRBJ2-1, with 12 positions matching TRBD1. This CDR3 spans 15 amino acids. The V gene's germline CDR1 is KGHSH and CDR2 LQKENI. Trimming took 6 bases from V and 6 from J; bases not matched to a gene: 6. The CDR3 DNA reads as TGTGCCAGCTCCCCGAAGGGACAGGGGGCCAATGAGCAGTTCTTC. Its translation: CASSPKGQGANEQFF.

The chain uses TRBV19 and TRBJ1-5, with D hard to call. Trimming took off 3 bases at V and 6 bases at J, with 6 bases between the two ends. Germline values: CDR1 LNHDA, CDR2 SQIVND (reference sequence). CDR3 length: 12 residues. CDR3 coding DNA: TGTGCCAGTAGTATCTTGTTTCAGCCCCAGCATTTT. The encoded protein is CASSILFQPQHF.

This clone was observed a single time. The V call is TRBV5-8, the J call TRBJ1-2; D is ambiguous. V was cut by 1 base and J by 4 bases, with 8 bases left in between. There are 13 residues in the CDR3. Germline V gene lookup returns CDR1 SGHTS and CDR2 YDEGEE. The CDR3 sequence is CASSLIGGYGYTF. The CDR3 DNA reads as TGTGCCAGCAGCTTGATAGGAGGCTATGGCTACACCTTC.

The V and J genes are TRBV9 and TRBJ1-4; no definite D call. Germline V CDR1 and CDR2: SGDLS, YYNGEE. The V and J ends lost 4 bases and 0 bases respectively, with 10 bases between them. The CDR3 consists of 15 residues. CDR3 in DNA: TGTGCCAGCAGCTCCCGGTCCGCAACTAATGAAAAACTGTTTTTT. This translates into CASSSRSATNEKLFF. Drawing the rest from reference TRBV9 and TRBJ1-4, the complete variable domain is DSGVTQTPKHLITATGQRVTLRCSPRSGDLSVYWYQQSLDQGLQFLIQYYNGEERAKGNILERFSAQQFPDLHSELNLSSLELGDSALYFCASSSRSATNEKLFFGSGTQLSVL.

The V and J genes are TRBV2 and TRBJ2-5, with D possibly matching TRBD1 (6 bases). With the DNA end fitting TRBJ2-7 better, the J assignment may be wrong. The CDR3 runs 14 residues. CDR1 is SNHLY and CDR2 is FYNNEI in the germline V gene. In DNA, the CDR3 is TGTGCCAGCAGAGAACAGGGTTTCTCCTACGAGCAGTACTTC. Translation: CASREQGFSYEQYF.

The sample holds a few counts of this clone. V usage is TRBV7-6 and J usage is TRBJ2-1; TRBD2 is a possible D gene (5 bases). This CDR3 comprises 12 residues. The germline V and J ends were trimmed by 5 bases and 12 bases, with 14 bases remaining between them. From germline, CDR1 is SGHVS and CDR2 FNYEAQ. The CDR3 nucleotides read TGTGCCAGCAGCACCAGGACCGAGGGGCAGTTCTTC. This encodes CASSTRTEGQFF.

V usage is TRBV30 and J usage is TRBJ2-5, with 8 bases that match TRBD1. V gave up 4 bases and J gave up 4 bases; unmatched junction bases: 5. In germline, CDR1 is GTSNPN, CDR2 SVGIG (reference sequence). The CDR3 totals 13 residues. In nucleotides, the CDR3 is TGTGCCTGGAACGGACAGGGCGGAGAGACCCAGTACTTC. This gives the protein CAWNGQGGETQYF.

This clone came up once. The gene calls are TRBV6-5 and TRBJ2-5, with D possibly being TRBD2 (6 bases). The better agreement between TRBJ2-7 and the DNA end casts doubt on the J call. CDR3 size: 15 residues. Germline V lookup: CDR1 MNHEY, CDR2 SVGAGI. The CDR3 sequence is CASSSYPGRAYEQYF. CDR3 nucleotide sequence: TGTGCCAGCAGTTCCTATCCCGGGAGAGCCTACGAGCAGTACTTC.

This clone was recorded a few times. The CDR3 nucleotides are TGTGCCAGTAGTTCCGGGGTCAGGAATGGCTACACCTTC. Protein product: CASSSGVRNGYTF. V is TRBV19 and J is TRBJ1-2; unclear D gene. The germline V gene has CDR1 LNHDA and CDR2 SQIVND (reference sequence). This CDR3 comprises 13 residues. Trimming shortened V by 5 bases and J by 6 bases, and 13 bases separated the two germline ends. The variable domain in full, with the rest retrieved from reference TRBV19 and TRBJ1-2, is DGGITQSPKYLFRKEGQNVTLSCEQNLNHDAMYWYRQDPGQGLRLIYYSQIVNDFQKGDIAEGYSVSREKKESFPLTVTSAQKNPTAFYLCASSSGVRNGYTFGSGTRLTVV.

This clone was seen only once. The chain carries TRBV6-1 and TRBJ1-1, with 8 positions matching TRBD1. The germline V gene encodes CDR1 MNHNS and CDR2 SASEGT. The CDR3 sequence is 13 residues long. The junction had 5 bases not matched to a gene; V was cut back by 6 bases and J by 5 bases. The CDR3 nucleotides are TGTGCCAGCAGGGACAGGGCGGTTACTGAAGCTTTCTTT. Residues: CASRDRAVTEAFF.

The chain carries TRBV9 and TRBJ2-2, with 9 bases identical to TRBD1. Trimming took 2 bases from V and 6 from J; bases not matched to a gene: 11. Looked up from germline, CDR1 is SGDLS and CDR2 is YYNGEE. CDR3 length equals 17 residues. Written as DNA, the CDR3 is TGTGCCAGCAGCGTGTTCTCCGGGACAGGGTTGGCCGGGGAGCTGTTTTTT. The encoded protein is CASSVFSGTGLAGELFF.

This chain links TRBV5-1 with TRBJ2-3; D perhaps matches TRBD2 (5 bases). CDR1 and CDR2 (germline): SGHRS, YFSETQ. The V gene lost 4 bases and the J gene lost 4 bases, with 10 bases spanning the gap. The CDR3 covers 13 residues. The CDR3 region is CASSITSPDTQYF. The DNA for the CDR3 is TGCGCCAGCAGCATTACTAGTCCAGATACGCAGTATTTT.